What follows is one T cell receptor (beta chain) and its context. The sample is drawn from a study of blood T cell repertoires in COVID-19. Study background: COVID-19 samples collected from the United States, Italy and Spain covered acute and convalescent phases. The analysed material was cDNA or gDNA that came from T cells, B-cell-depleted T cells, or PBMCs.

Per the original data handling: Estimation of nucleated cell counts was performed using reference gene primer amplification. Profiled with immunoSEQ multiplex PCR; TCRdb holds only in-frame clones, not every one. V and J calls and clone size follow that table, whereas D and trimming were derived from the DNA. This sample has 150,000 to 200,000 clones, with 81% found just once. V lost 4 bases, J lost 5 bases, and 10 bases stayed unmatched. The CDR3 length is 15 residues. The germline V gene encodes CDR1 MRHNA and CDR2 SNTAGT. The sequence was obtained from a man in his sixties with active or convalescent COVID-19. The rearrangement joins TRBV6-4 to TRBJ1-2; 7 bases fit TRBD1. Sequencing was performed on peripheral blood. CDR3 residues: CASSAGTEGHYGYTF. The CDR3 nucleotides are TGTGCCAGCAGTGCCGGGACAGAAGGACATTATGGCTACACCTTC.